There are many counts of the clone carrying this T cell receptor beta chain. Antigen specificity is unknown. The data belong to a study of T cells after yellow fever vaccination. Study overall: Preparation of fractions with low cell numbers was performed using SMART-Seq v4 Ultra Low Input.

Study conclusions and caveats: Weaker overall, the secondary response nonetheless peaked faster (day 5 versus 15).

Between the trimmed V and J ends, which lost 1 base and 8 bases, there was a span of 8 bases. This CDR3 has 13 amino acids. Synthesis of TCR cDNA relied on 5'RACE template switching, which attached a universal primer site and UMIs. From the 5' RACE reads, TCRdb called clonotypes with MiXCR, one entry per CDR3 protein. There are some 260,000 distinct CDR3 sequences in the sample; about 5.2% occur only once, and roughly 3.3% lies in the top ten. This chain uses TRBV12-3 or TRBV12-4 with TRBJ1-4; no definite D call. The clonotype originates from a man younger than 35 who received the YFV17D yellow fever vaccine. Source: CD4+ T cells sorted from PBMCs, taken on the day of the yellow fever booster vaccination. CDR3 loop: CASSLEVGEKLFF. DNA for the CDR3: TGTGCCAGCAGTTTAGAGGTTGGAGAAAAACTGTTTTTT.